The rows below give T cell receptor beta chains drawn from one sample of a study of T cell repertoires and HLA-DP antigens. Profiled with immunoSEQ multiplex PCR; TCRdb holds only in-frame clones, not every one. The data hold some 110,000 clones, with almost 95% observed a single time. Their antigen targets remain unknown. Material for sequencing was CD4+ T cells from PBMCs. The origin of the receptors is a woman aged 18-30 years in good health and CMV-seronegative. CDR3s include the opening cysteine and the closing phenylalanine or tryptophan. The D gene is left open where the match is weak. Size values are once, few and many counts, or a class for expanded clones, and some rows have none.

size: NA
D: NA
V: TRBV30
J: TRBJ1-4
CDR3: CAEYRAHVEKLFF
DNA: TGTGCAGAGTACAGGGCCCACGTTGAAAAACTGTTTTTT

size: NA
D: TRBD1
V: TRBV28
J: TRBJ2-2
CDR3: CASSLLGQGATDTGELFF
DNA: TGTGCCAGCAGTTTATTAGGACAGGGGGCGACTGACACCGGGGAGCTGTTTTTT

size: NA
D: NA
V: TRBV29-1
J: TRBJ2-3
CDR3: CSVMWGTSTDTQYF
DNA: TGCAGCGTAATGTGGGGAACCTCCACAGATACGCAGTATTTT

size: NA
D: NA
V: TRBV14
J: TRBJ2-5
CDR3: CASSHYPRGGREETQYF
DNA: TGTGCCAGCAGCCACTACCCGAGAGGGGGTCGGGAAGAGACCCAGTACTTC

size: NA
D: TRBD2
V: TRBV9
J: TRBJ2-7
CDR3: CASSGTRAGGQYF
DNA: TGTGCCAGCAGCGGGACTAGAGCGGGGGGGCAGTACTTC

size: few
D: NA
V: TRBV5-6
J: TRBJ1-2
CDR3: CASSSGGLYGYTF
DNA: TGTGCCAGCAGCTCGGGGGGACTCTATGGCTACACCTTC

size: NA
D: NA
V: TRBV5-4
J: TRBJ1-4
CDR3: CASSLAGLGEKLFF
DNA: TGTGCCAGCAGCTTGGCAGGGCTCGGTGAAAAACTGTTTTTT

size: NA
D: NA
V: TRBV6-5
J: TRBJ1-2
CDR3: CASRLGGGGYTF
DNA: TGTGCCAGCAGGTTGGGGGGGGGTGGCTACACCTTC

size: NA
D: NA
V: TRBV7-9
J: TRBJ1-5
CDR3: CASGGYGNQPQHF
DNA: TGTGCCAGCGGGGGGTATGGCAATCAGCCCCAGCATTTT

size: NA
D: NA
V: TRBV7-3
J: TRBJ1-1
CDR3: CASRLQGNTEAFF
DNA: TGTGCCAGCAGACTACAGGGCAACACTGAAGCTTTCTTT

size: NA
D: NA
V: TRBV7-2
J: TRBJ1-1
CDR3: CASSLAGHFTEAFF
DNA: TGTGCCAGCAGCTTAGCGGGACATTTCACTGAAGCTTTCTTT

size: NA
D: NA
V: TRBV25-1
J: TRBJ1-2
CDR3: CASSDWGGGGYTF
DNA: TGTGCCAGCAGTGATTGGGGGGGAGGTGGCTACACCTTC

size: NA
D: TRBD2
V: TRBV18
J: TRBJ2-7
CDR3: CASSGLAEVTYEQYF
DNA: TGTGCCAGCTCTGGACTAGCGGAAGTTACCTACGAGCAGTACTTC

size: NA
D: TRBD2
V: TRBV6-4
J: TRBJ2-3
CDR3: CASSDSRTSGGADTQYF
DNA: TGTGCCAGCAGTGACTCCCGGACTAGCGGGGGGGCAGATACGCAGTATTTT

size: NA
D: NA
V: TRBV5-6
J: TRBJ1-1
CDR3: CASSGGTPVNTEAFF
DNA: TGTGCCAGCAGCGGCGGGACACCCGTGAACACTGAAGCTTTCTTT

size: NA
D: TRBD1
V: TRBV19
J: TRBJ1-5
CDR3: CASTDRAQPQHF
DNA: TGTGCCAGTACCGACAGGGCTCAGCCCCAGCATTTT

size: NA
D: NA
V: TRBV5-1
J: TRBJ1-3
CDR3: CASSRVLTSSGNTIYF
DNA: TGCGCCAGCAGCAGAGTCCTGACGTCTTCTGGAAACACCATATATTTT

size: NA
D: NA
V: TRBV5-4
J: TRBJ2-1
CDR3: CAFSTRPSYNEQFF
DNA: TGTGCCTTCTCCACCAGACCTTCCTACAATGAGCAGTTCTTC

size: NA
D: TRBD2
V: TRBV10-3
J: TRBJ2-1
CDR3: CATREREGYNEQFF
DNA: TGTGCCACGCGGGAGCGGGAGGGTTACAATGAGCAGTTCTTC

size: NA
D: NA
V: TRBV18
J: TRBJ2-5
CDR3: CASSPSPETQYF
DNA: TGTGCCAGCTCACCGTCCCCAGAGACCCAGTACTTC

size: NA
D: NA
V: TRBV10-3
J: TRBJ1-1
CDR3: CAISQGWDTEAFF
DNA: TGTGCCATCAGCCAGGGCTGGGACACTGAAGCTTTCTTT

size: NA
D: NA
V: TRBV19
J: TRBJ2-2
CDR3: CASSMNQGNTGELFF
DNA: TGTGCCAGTAGTATGAACCAGGGTAACACCGGGGAGCTGTTTTTT

size: NA
D: NA
V: TRBV28
J: TRBJ1-1
CDR3: CASSLSQFEAFF
DNA: TGTGCCAGCAGTTTATCACAGTTTGAAGCTTTCTTT

size: NA
D: NA
V: TRBV28
J: TRBJ1-5
CDR3: CASSLDSLTQHF
DNA: TGTGCCAGCAGTTTAGATAGTTTGACCCAGCATTTT

size: NA
D: TRBD2
V: TRBV4-2
J: TRBJ2-1
CDR3: CASSQLAGGDEQFF
DNA: TGTGCCAGCAGCCAACTAGCGGGAGGGGATGAGCAGTTCTTC

size: NA
D: NA
V: TRBV7-9
J: TRBJ2-7
CDR3: CASSFGGQGRRRPEQYF
DNA: TGTGCCAGCAGCTTTGGGGGCCAGGGTCGACGTCGGCCCGAGCAGTACTTC

size: NA
D: NA
V: TRBV19
J: TRBJ1-6
CDR3: CASSIRWGHNSPLHF
DNA: TGTGCCAGTAGTATAAGATGGGGCCACAATTCACCCCTCCACTTT

size: once
D: NA
V: TRBV18
J: TRBJ2-1
CDR3: CASSPPGFGGYEQFF
DNA: TGTGCCAGCTCACCACCGGGGTTTGGAGGCTATGAGCAGTTCTTC

size: NA
D: NA
V: TRBV27
J: TRBJ2-7
CDR3: CASSFRAKYEQYF
DNA: TGTGCCAGCAGTTTTAGGGCTAAGTACGAGCAGTACTTC

size: once
D: NA
V: TRBV6-5
J: TRBJ2-1
CDR3: CASSYGARVNNEQFF
DNA: TGTGCCAGCAGTTACGGGGCGAGAGTAAACAATGAGCAGTTCTTC

size: NA
D: NA
V: TRBV11-3
J: TRBJ2-5
CDR3: CASSLDGVTQYF
DNA: TGTGCCAGCAGCTTAGATGGGGTGACCCAGTACTTC

size: NA
D: NA
V: TRBV7-9
J: TRBJ2-3
CDR3: CASISVGAPTDTQYF
DNA: TGTGCCAGTATCTCCGTGGGGGCCCCCACAGATACGCAGTATTTT

size: NA
D: TRBD2
V: TRBV7-8
J: TRBJ2-7
CDR3: CASSLLAGEVEQYF
DNA: TGTGCCAGCAGCTTACTAGCGGGAGAAGTCGAGCAGTACTTC

size: NA
D: NA
V: TRBV5-1
J: TRBJ2-7
CDR3: CASSLGQGVSYEQYF
DNA: TGCGCCAGCAGCTTGGGTCAGGGCGTCTCCTACGAGCAGTACTTC

size: NA
D: TRBD2
V: TRBV10-3
J: TRBJ2-1
CDR3: CAISESTSGSLNEQFF
DNA: TGTGCCATCAGTGAGTCAACTAGCGGGAGTTTGAATGAGCAGTTCTTC

size: NA
D: NA
V: TRBV28
J: TRBJ1-5
CDR3: CASTYMGEWGNQPQHF
DNA: TGTGCCAGCACCTACATGGGGGAGTGGGGCAATCAGCCCCAGCATTTT

size: NA
D: NA
V: TRBV11-1
J: TRBJ1-1
CDR3: CASSLNPQGLNTEAFF
DNA: TGTGCCAGCAGCTTAAACCCGCAGGGTCTGAACACTGAAGCTTTCTTT